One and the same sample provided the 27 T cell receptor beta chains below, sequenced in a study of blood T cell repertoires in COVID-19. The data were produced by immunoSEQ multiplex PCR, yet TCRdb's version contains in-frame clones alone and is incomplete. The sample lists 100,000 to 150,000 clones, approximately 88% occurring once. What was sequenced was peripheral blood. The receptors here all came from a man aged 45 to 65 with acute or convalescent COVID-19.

Here the CDR3 reads CAISETGVPLHF. CDR3 DNA: TGTGCCATCAGTGAAACAGGGGTACCCCTCCACTTT. V and J are TRBV10-3 and TRBJ1-6, with 7 bases identical to TRBD1. The CDR3 runs to 12 residues. The ends lost 3 bases at V and 12 bases at J; junction bases unmatched: 2. CDR1 and CDR2 (germline): ENHRY, SYGVKD.

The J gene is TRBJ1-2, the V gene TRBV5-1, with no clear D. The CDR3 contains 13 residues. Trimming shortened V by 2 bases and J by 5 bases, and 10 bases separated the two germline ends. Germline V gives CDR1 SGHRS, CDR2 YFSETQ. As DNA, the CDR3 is TGCGCCAGCAGCTTAAGAAGCGATTATGGCTACACCTTC. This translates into CASSLRSDYGYTF.

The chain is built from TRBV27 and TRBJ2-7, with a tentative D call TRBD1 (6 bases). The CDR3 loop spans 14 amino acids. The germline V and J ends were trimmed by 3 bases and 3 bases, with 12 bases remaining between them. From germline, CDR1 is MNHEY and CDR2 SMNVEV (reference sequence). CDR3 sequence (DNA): TGTGCCAGCAGTTTCTACGGACAGAGCTACGAGCAGTACTTC. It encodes CASSFYGQSYEQYF.

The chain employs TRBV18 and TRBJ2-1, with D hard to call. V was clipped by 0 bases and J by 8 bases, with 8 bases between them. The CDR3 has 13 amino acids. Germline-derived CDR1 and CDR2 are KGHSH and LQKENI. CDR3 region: CASSPPERYEQFF. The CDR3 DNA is TGTGCCAGCTCACCACCGGAGCGCTATGAGCAGTTCTTC.

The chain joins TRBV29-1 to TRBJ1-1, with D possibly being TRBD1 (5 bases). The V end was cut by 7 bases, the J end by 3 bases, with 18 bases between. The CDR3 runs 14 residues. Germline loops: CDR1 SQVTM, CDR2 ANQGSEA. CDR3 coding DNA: TGCAGCGCCCTAGACAGCAGCCGGGACACTGAAGCTTTCTTT. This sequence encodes CSALDSSRDTEAFF.

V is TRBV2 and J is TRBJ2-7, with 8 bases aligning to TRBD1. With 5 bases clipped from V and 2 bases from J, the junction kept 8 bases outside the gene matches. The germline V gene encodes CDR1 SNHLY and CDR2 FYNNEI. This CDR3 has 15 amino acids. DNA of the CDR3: TGTGCCAGCAGTTCACAGGGGGTCCTTGCCTACGAGCAGTACTTC. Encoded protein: CASSSQGVLAYEQYF.

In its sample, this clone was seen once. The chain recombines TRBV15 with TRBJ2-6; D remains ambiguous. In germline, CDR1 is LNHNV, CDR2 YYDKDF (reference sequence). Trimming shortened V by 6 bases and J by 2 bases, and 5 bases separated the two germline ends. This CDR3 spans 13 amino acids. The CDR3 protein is CATRETGANVLTF. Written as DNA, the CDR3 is TGTGCCACCAGGGAGACTGGGGCCAACGTCCTGACTTTC.

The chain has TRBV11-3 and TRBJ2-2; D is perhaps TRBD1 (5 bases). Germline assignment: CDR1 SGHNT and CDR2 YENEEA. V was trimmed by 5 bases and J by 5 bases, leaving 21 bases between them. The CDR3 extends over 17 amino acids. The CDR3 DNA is TGTGCCAGCAGCCGTAGACAGATTGGGGCCGGGACCGGGGAGCTGTTTTTT. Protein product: CASSRRQIGAGTGELFF.

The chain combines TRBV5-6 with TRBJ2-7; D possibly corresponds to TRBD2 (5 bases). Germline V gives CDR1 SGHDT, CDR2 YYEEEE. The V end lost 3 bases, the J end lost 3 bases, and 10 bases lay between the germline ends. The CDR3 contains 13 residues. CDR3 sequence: CASSSLDFYEQYF. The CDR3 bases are TGTGCCAGCAGCTCCCTGGACTTCTACGAGCAGTACTTC. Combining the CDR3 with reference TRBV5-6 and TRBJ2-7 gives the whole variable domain DAGVTQSPTHLIKTRGQQVTLRCSPKSGHDTVSWYQQALGQGPQFIFQYYEEEERQRGNFPDRFSGHQFPNYSSELNVNALLLGDSALYLCASSSLDFYEQYFGPGTRLTVT.

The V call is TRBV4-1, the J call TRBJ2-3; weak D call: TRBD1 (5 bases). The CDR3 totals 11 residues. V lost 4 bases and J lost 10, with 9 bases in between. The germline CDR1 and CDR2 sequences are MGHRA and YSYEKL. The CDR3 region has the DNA TGCGCCAGCAGCCTAAAGGGGTCGCAGTATTTT. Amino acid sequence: CASSLKGSQYF.

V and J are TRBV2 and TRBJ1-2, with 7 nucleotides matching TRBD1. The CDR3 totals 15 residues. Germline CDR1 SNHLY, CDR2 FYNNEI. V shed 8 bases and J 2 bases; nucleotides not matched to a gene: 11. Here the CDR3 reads CASPDHRGSNYGYTF. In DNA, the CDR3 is TGTGCCAGCCCTGACCACAGGGGTAGCAACTATGGCTACACCTTC.

Here the CDR3 reads CASSWEDSYNSPLHF. In DNA, the CDR3 is TGCGCCAGCAGCTGGGAGGACTCCTATAATTCACCCCTCCACTTT. The rearrangement links TRBV5-1 to TRBJ1-6; no clear D. CDR1 SGHRS and CDR2 YFSETQ come from the germline V gene. The CDR3 consists of 15 residues. Trimming cost V 3 bases and J 0 bases, with 7 bases left between them.

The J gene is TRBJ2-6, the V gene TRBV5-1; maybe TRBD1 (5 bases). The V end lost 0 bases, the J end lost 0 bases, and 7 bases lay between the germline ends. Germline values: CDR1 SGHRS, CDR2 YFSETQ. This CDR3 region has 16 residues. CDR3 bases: TGCGCCAGCAGCTTGGGGGGCGGCTCTGGGGCCAACGTCCTGACTTTC. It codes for CASSLGGGSGANVLTF.

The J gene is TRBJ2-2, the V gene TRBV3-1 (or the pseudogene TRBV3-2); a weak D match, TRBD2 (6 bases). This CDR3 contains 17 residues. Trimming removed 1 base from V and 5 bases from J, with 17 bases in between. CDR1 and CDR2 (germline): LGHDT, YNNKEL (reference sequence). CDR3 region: CASSQGVAATRTGELFF. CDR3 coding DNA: TGTGCCAGCAGCCAAGGTGTAGCGGCAACGAGGACCGGGGAGCTGTTTTTT.

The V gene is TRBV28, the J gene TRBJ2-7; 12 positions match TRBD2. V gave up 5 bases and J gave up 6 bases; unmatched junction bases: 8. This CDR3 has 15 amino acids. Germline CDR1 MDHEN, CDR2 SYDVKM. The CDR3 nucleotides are TGTGCCAGCAGTCCTCTAGCGGGAGGGCCAGGCGAGCAGTACTTC. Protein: CASSPLAGGPGEQYF.

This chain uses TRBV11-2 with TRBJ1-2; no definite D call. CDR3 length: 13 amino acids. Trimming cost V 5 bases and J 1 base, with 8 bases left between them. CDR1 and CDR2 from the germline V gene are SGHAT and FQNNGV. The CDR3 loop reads CASSPSDNYGYTF. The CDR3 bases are TGTGCCAGCAGCCCGAGTGATAACTATGGCTACACCTTC. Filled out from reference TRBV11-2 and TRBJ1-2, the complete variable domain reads EAGVAQSPRYKIIEKRQSVAFWCNPISGHATLYWYQQILGQGPKLLIQFQNNGVVDDSQLPKDRFSAERLKGVDSTLKIQPAKLEDSAVYLCASSPSDNYGYTFGSGTRLTVV.

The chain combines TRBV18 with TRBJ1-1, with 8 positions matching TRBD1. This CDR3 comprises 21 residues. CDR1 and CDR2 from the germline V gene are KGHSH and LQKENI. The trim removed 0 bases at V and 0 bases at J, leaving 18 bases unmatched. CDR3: CASSPPVRGRVGPPMNTEAFF. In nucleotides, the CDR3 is TGTGCCAGCTCACCACCTGTCAGGGGGCGCGTCGGGCCCCCAATGAACACTGAAGCTTTCTTT.

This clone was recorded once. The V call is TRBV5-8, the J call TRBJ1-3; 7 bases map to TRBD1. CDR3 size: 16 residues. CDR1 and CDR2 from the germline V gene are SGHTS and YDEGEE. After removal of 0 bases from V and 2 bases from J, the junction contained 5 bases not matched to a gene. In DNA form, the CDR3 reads TGTGCCAGCAGCTTGGCGAAGACAGGGACTGGAAACACCATATATTTT. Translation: CASSLAKTGTGNTIYF.

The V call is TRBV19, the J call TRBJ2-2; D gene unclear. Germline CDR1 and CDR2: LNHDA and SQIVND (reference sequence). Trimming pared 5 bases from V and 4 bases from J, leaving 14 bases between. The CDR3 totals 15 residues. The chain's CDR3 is CASSESPPFTGELFF. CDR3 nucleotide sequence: TGTGCCAGTAGTGAGTCGCCCCCCTTCACCGGGGAGCTGTTTTTT.

The CDR3 loop is CSASGRGYNQPQHF. The CDR3 nucleotides read TGCAGTGCTAGTGGACGCGGCTACAATCAGCCCCAGCATTTT. The V and J genes are TRBV20-1 and TRBJ1-5; the D is unclear. The germline V gene has CDR1 DFQATT and CDR2 SNEGSKA (reference sequence). The CDR3 sequence is 14 residues long. V dropped 3 bases and J dropped 3 bases, with 12 bases sitting between them.

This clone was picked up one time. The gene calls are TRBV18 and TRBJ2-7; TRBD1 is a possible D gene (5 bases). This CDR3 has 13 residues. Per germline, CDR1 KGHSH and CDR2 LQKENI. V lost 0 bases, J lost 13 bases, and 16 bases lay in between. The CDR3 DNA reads TGTGCCAGCTCACCACCCGACAGAAAAAGGCCTTACTTC. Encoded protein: CASSPPDRKRPYF. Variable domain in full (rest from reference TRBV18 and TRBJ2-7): NAGVMQNPRHLVRRRGQEARLRCSPMKGHSHVYWYRQLPEEGLKFMVYLQKENIIDESGMPKERFSAEFPKEGPSILRIQQVVRGDSAAYFCASSPPDRKRPYFGPGTRLTVT.

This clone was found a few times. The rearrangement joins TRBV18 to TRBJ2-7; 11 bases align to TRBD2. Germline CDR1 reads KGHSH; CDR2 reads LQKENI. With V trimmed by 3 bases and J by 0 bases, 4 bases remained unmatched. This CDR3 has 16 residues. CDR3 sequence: CASSPRLAGNSYEQYF. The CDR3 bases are TGTGCCAGCTCACCCCGACTAGCGGGGAACTCCTACGAGCAGTACTTC.

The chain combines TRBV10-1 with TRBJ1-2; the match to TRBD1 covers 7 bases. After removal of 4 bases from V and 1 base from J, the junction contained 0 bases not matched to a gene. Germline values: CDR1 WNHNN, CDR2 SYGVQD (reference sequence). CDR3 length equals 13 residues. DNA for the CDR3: TGCGCCAGCAGTGCAGGGGGTAACTATGGCTACACCTTC. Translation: CASSAGGNYGYTF.

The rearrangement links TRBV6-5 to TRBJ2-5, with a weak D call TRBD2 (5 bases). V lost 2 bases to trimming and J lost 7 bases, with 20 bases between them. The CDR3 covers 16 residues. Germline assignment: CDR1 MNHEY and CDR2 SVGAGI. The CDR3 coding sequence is TGTGCCAGCAGTTACCTCTGGACTGGACCTATAGGGACCCAGTACTTC. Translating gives CASSYLWTGPIGTQYF.

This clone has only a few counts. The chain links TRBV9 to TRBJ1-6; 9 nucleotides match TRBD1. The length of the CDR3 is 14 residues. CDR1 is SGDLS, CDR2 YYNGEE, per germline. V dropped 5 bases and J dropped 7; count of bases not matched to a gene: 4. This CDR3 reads CASREGQGNSPLHF. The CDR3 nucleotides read TGTGCCAGCAGAGAAGGACAGGGGAATTCACCCCTCCACTTT.

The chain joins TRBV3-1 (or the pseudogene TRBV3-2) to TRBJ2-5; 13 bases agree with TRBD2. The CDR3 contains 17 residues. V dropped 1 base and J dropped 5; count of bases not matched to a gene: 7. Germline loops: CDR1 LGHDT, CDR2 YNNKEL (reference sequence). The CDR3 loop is CASSQAPGLAGWETQYF. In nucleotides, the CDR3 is TGTGCCAGCAGCCAAGCTCCGGGACTAGCGGGGTGGGAGACCCAGTACTTC.

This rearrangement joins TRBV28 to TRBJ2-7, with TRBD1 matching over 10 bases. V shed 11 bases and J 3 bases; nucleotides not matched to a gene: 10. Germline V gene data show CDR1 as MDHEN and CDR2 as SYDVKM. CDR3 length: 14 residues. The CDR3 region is CAVSGTGVYYEQYF. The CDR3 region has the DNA TGTGCCGTATCCGGGACAGGGGTTTACTACGAGCAGTACTTC.